A single sample gave rise to the 32 T cell receptor beta chains below, sequenced in a study of T-cell memory formation after mild COVID-19. TCRdb processed the 5' RACE reads anew with MiXCR; each CDR3 protein has one entry. The sample has roughly 620,000 distinct CDR3 sequences; more than 15% are singletons. Sequencing was done on a sample of PBMCs or a T cell subset sorted from them (not recorded which). These receptors were obtained from an adult woman who had mild COVID-19 (a few samples of this study predate the infection). Cell type and time point are not known.

This clonotype occurred many times. V gene TRBV9 combines with J gene TRBJ2-1, with 12 bases that match TRBD2. Trimming took 0 bases from V and 7 from J; bases not matched to a gene: 5. Germline assignment: CDR1 SGDLS and CDR2 YYNGEE. The CDR3 runs 16 residues. This chain's CDR3 is CASSVVRLAGVNEQFF. For the CDR3, the DNA is TGTGCCAGCAGCGTAGTTAGACTAGCGGGAGTTAATGAGCAGTTCTTC.

The chain uses TRBV4-3 and TRBJ1-5; 10 nucleotides agree with TRBD1. J lost 5 bases, V lost 3 bases, and 1 base had no gene match. Per the germline V gene, CDR1 is LGHNA and CDR2 is YSLEER. CDR3 length: 14 amino acids. The DNA for the CDR3 is TGCGCCAGCAGCCAGGACAGGGGGGATCAGCCCCAGCATTTT. Residues: CASSQDRGDQPQHF.

The table lists this clonotype with many counts. V usage is TRBV2 and J usage is TRBJ1-6; D perhaps matches TRBD1 (5 bases). The V gene's germline CDR1 is SNHLY and CDR2 FYNNEI. Trimming left V 3 bases short and J 6 bases short, with 12 bases between. The CDR3 is 15 residues long. The CDR3 here is CASSEALGGNSPLHF. The DNA for the CDR3 is TGTGCCAGCAGTGAGGCCTTGGGGGGTAATTCACCCCTCCACTTT.

In its sample, this clonotype was seen a few times. The CDR3: CSARSAGVYEQYF. For the CDR3, the DNA is TGCAGTGCTAGGTCAGCGGGAGTATACGAGCAGTACTTC. The chain couples TRBV20-1 to TRBJ2-7; 8 positions agree with TRBD2. CDR1 is DFQATT, CDR2 SNEGSKA, per germline (reference sequence). After removal of 3 bases from V and 4 bases from J, the junction contained 5 bases not matched to a gene. The CDR3 covers 13 residues.

The rearrangement uses TRBV24-1 and TRBJ2-1; TRBD2 matches 10 bases. Germline trimming cut 9 bases from V and 9 bases from J; bases unmatched to any gene: 13. CDR1 KGHDR and CDR2 SFDVKD come from the germline V gene. The CDR3 spans 15 residues. The CDR3 DNA sequence: TGTGCCACCGGACGCCGAGCGGGAGGGCCAGCTGAGCAGTTCTTC. Its translation is CATGRRAGGPAEQFF.

This clonotype was observed a few times. Because the CDR3's place on the DNA is in doubt, the DNA is left out and the CDR3 is given as listed by TCRdb. The chain couples TRBV6-5 to TRBJ2-3; the D call of TRBD1 is as the table states it, not checked on the DNA. CDR1 is MNHEY and CDR2 is SVGAGI in the germline V gene. The CDR3 length equals 11 residues, ends included. This CDR3 is CASSWGQGTYF.

The rearrangement uses TRBV2 and TRBJ2-5, with D possibly matching TRBD1 (6 bases). V was pared by 6 bases and J by 1 base, with 18 bases between. The CDR3 has 16 residues. Germline-derived CDR1 and CDR2 are SNHLY and FYNNEI. DNA for the CDR3: TGTGCCAGCAGGGTCCCCCTGACAGGACCCCAAGAGACCCAGTACTTC. It translates to CASRVPLTGPQETQYF.

This clonotype turned up a few times. This chain uses TRBV6-1 with TRBJ1-5; 7 nucleotides agree with TRBD1. Per the germline V gene, CDR1 is MNHNS and CDR2 is SASEGT. The ends lost 3 bases at V and 9 bases at J; junction bases unmatched: 11. The CDR3 length is 15 residues. The CDR3 nucleotides read TGTGCCAGCAGTGACGGGGACAGCCTATCTCGGCCCCAGCATTTT. It yields the protein CASSDGDSLSRPQHF.

The chain uses TRBV5-1 and TRBJ1-5; TRBD1 matches at 9 bases. V was pared by 0 bases and J by 6 bases, with 4 bases of the junction left unmatched. Germline V gives CDR1 SGHRS, CDR2 YFSETQ. CDR3 length equals 15 residues. The CDR3 DNA reads TGCGCCAGCAGCTTGGGGACAGGGGACAGTCAGCCCCAGCATTTT. Protein: CASSLGTGDSQPQHF.

V and J are TRBV5-1 and TRBJ1-1; D may be TRBD1 (6 bases). Trimming took off 3 bases at V and 5 bases at J, with 11 bases between the two ends. CDR1 and CDR2 from the germline V gene are SGHRS and YFSETQ. The CDR3 totals 13 residues. The CDR3 sequence is CASSYRRGTEAFF. CDR3 coding DNA: TGCGCCAGCAGCTACCGCAGGGGAACTGAAGCTTTCTTT.

This clonotype turned up a few times. The chain links TRBV19 to TRBJ2-1, with 8 bases aligning to TRBD2. V shed 2 bases, J shed 7 bases, and the junction held 7 bases outside the gene matches. Germline CDR1 is LNHDA and CDR2 is SQIVND (reference sequence). The CDR3 loop spans 15 amino acids. The CDR3 sequence is CASSIRGGFGNEQFF. The CDR3 bases are TGTGCCAGTAGTATACGCGGGGGGTTTGGGAATGAGCAGTTCTTC.

This clonotype appeared a few times. The rearrangement joins TRBV20-1 to TRBJ1-5; TRBD1 agrees at 8 bases. V lost 6 bases to trimming and J lost 4 bases; unmatched junction nucleotides: 8. This CDR3 spans 14 amino acids. CDR1 DFQATT and CDR2 SNEGSKA come from the germline V gene (reference sequence). CDR3 residues: CSAPPGTGNQPQHF. The CDR3 nucleotides are TGCAGTGCACCCCCGGGGACAGGAAATCAGCCCCAGCATTTT.

This clonotype was detected only a few times. The V and J genes are TRBV12-3 or TRBV12-4 and TRBJ2-5, with unresolved D. The CDR3 has 14 residues. The V end was cut by 4 bases, the J end by 2 bases, with 11 bases between. This CDR3 is CASSSAWPQETQYF. The DNA for the CDR3 is TGTGCCAGCAGTTCGGCCTGGCCACAAGAGACCCAGTACTTC.

The rearrangement links TRBV3-1 to TRBJ1-1; TRBD1 is a possible D gene (5 bases). Trimming shortened V by 2 bases and J by 11 bases, and 15 bases separated the two germline ends. This CDR3 is built from 13 residues. Germline CDR1 is LGHDT and CDR2 is YNNKEL (reference sequence). The DNA for the CDR3 is TGTGCCAGCAGCCAACGGGCCGGGGGAAGGGCTTTCTTT. Amino acid sequence: CASSQRAGGRAFF.

This clonotype came up a few times. The V and J genes are TRBV4-1 and TRBJ2-1, with TRBD2 identical over 8 bases. The CDR3 covers 16 residues. J lost 8 bases, V lost 1 base, and 10 bases had no gene match. Germline lookup yields CDR1 MGHRA and CDR2 YSYEKL. This CDR3 reads CASSQALTSGNDEQFF. The CDR3 DNA follows: TGCGCCAGCAGCCAAGCTCTTACTAGCGGAAACGATGAGCAGTTCTTC.

J is TRBJ2-3 and V is TRBV12-3 or TRBV12-4, with 8 bases fitting TRBD1. CDR3 length: 14 residues. After removal of 6 bases from V and 4 bases from J, the junction contained 6 bases not matched to a gene. CDR3 amino acids: CASSLRQGSDTQYF. The CDR3 DNA reads TGTGCCAGCAGCCTTAGACAGGGGTCAGATACGCAGTATTTT.

V and J are TRBV2 and TRBJ2-3; 10 bases map to TRBD2. Germline CDR1 and CDR2: SNHLY and FYNNEI. The V segment lost 8 bases and the J segment 0 bases; nucleotides outside the gene matches: 8. The CDR3 spans 16 residues. As DNA, the CDR3 is TGTGCCAGCTCTGGACTAGCGGTGACTAGCACAGATACGCAGTATTTT. This codes for CASSGLAVTSTDTQYF.

This clonotype has a count of ten or more. This chain uses TRBV6-2 or TRBV6-3 with TRBJ2-7; D is ambiguous. V lost 7 bases to trimming and J lost 5 bases, with 9 bases between them. Germline V gives CDR1 MNHEY, CDR2 SVGEGT. There are 11 residues in the CDR3. The CDR3 DNA reads TGTGCCAGCAAAATATTCCACGAGCAGTACTTC. This encodes CASKIFHEQYF.

Only a few counts were recorded for this clonotype. V usage is TRBV2 and J usage is TRBJ2-7; the D call may be TRBD1 or TRBD2 (5 bases each). CDR3 length: 15 residues. Germline V gene sequence: CDR1 SNHLY, CDR2 FYNNEI. V gave up 2 bases and J gave up 2 bases, with 13 bases separating them. CDR3 coding DNA: TGTGCCAGCAGTGAATCCCGGGACGGAGCCTACGAGCAGTACTTC. Translated, it gives CASSESRDGAYEQYF.

The chain carries TRBV18 and TRBJ2-7; 9 positions match TRBD1. The J segment lost 7 bases and the V segment lost 3 bases, leaving 10 bases of the junction unmatched. CDR1 and CDR2 (germline): KGHSH, LQKENI. The CDR3 loop spans 15 amino acids. CDR3 DNA sequence: TGTGCCAGCTCACCCATGAGACAGGGGGAAGGAGAGCAGTACTTC. Encoded protein: CASSPMRQGEGEQYF.

The rearrangement links TRBV9 to TRBJ2-3; TRBD2 is a possible D gene (6 bases). There are 18 residues in the CDR3. Trimming removed 3 bases at V and 5 bases at J, with 25 bases between. Per the germline V gene, CDR1 is SGDLS and CDR2 is YYNGEE. The CDR3: CASSATTGGRARGDTQYF. CDR3 nucleotide sequence: TGTGCCAGCAGCGCCACAACCGGGGGTAGGGCCCGGGGAGATACGCAGTATTTT.

The sample holds many counts of this clonotype. The rearrangement uses TRBV7-3 and TRBJ2-3, with TRBD2 identical over 7 bases. Germline CDR1 reads SGHTA; CDR2 reads FQGTGA. The CDR3 is 15 amino acids. The J segment lost 0 bases and the V segment lost 5 bases, leaving 5 bases of the junction unmatched. In nucleotides, the CDR3 is TGTGCCAGCAGCATCGGGGGACTAAGCACAGATACGCAGTATTTT. It is translated as CASSIGGLSTDTQYF.

This chain joins TRBV6-5 and TRBJ2-3, with D possibly matching TRBD2 (6 bases). The V gene lost 6 bases and the J gene lost 0 bases, with 13 bases spanning the gap. CDR3 length: 15 residues. Germline V gene data show CDR1 as MNHEY and CDR2 as SVGAGI. The CDR3 DNA follows: TGTGCCAGCAGGACGGGACTCCGAAGCACAGATACGCAGTATTTT. It specifies CASRTGLRSTDTQYF.

This clonotype came up a few times. The rearrangement joins TRBV6-5 to TRBJ2-2, with D possibly called TRBD1 or TRBD2 (5 bases each). The CDR3 is 15 amino acids. Germline V gene sequence: CDR1 MNHEY, CDR2 SVGAGI. The V end was cut by 0 bases, the J end by 6 bases, with 11 bases between. Written as DNA, the CDR3 is TGTGCCAGCAGTTACTCGAGGGGTAGCCCCGGGGAGCTGTTTTTT. It specifies CASSYSRGSPGELFF.

In this sample, this clonotype turned up many times. The V and J genes are TRBV7-2 and TRBJ2-7, with D possibly being TRBD1 or TRBD2 (5 bases each). Looked up from germline, CDR1 is SGHTA and CDR2 is FQGNSA. This CDR3 is built from 16 residues. V lost 6 bases and J 2 bases, leaving 20 bases between the germline ends. In nucleotides, the CDR3 is TGTGCCAGCAGTCCCCGCTCGGGGACCTCTACCTACGAGCAGTACTTC. Its translation: CASSPRSGTSTYEQYF. The whole variable domain, remainder taken from reference TRBV7-2 and TRBJ2-7, is GAGVSQSPSNKVTEKGKDVELRCDPISGHTALYWYRQSLGQGLEFLIYFQGNSAPDKSGLPSDRFSAERTGGSVSTLTIQRTQQEDSAVYLCASSPRSGTSTYEQYFGPGTRLTVT.

The chain uses TRBV7-6 and TRBJ2-7; either TRBD1 or TRBD2 may fit D (5 bases each). This CDR3 spans 14 amino acids. V lost 2 bases and J 1 base, leaving 9 bases between the germline ends. Per the germline V gene, CDR1 is SGHVS and CDR2 is FNYEAQ. As DNA, the CDR3 is TGTGCCAGCAGCTTATTTGGGACGTCCTACGAGCAGTACTTC. It codes for CASSLFGTSYEQYF.

This clonotype has a handful of counts. This chain joins TRBV3-1 and TRBJ2-2; TRBD2 might be the D (5 bases). Trimming left V 0 bases short and J 4 bases short, with 12 bases between. In germline, CDR1 is LGHDT, CDR2 YNNKEL (reference sequence). The CDR3 runs to 16 residues. The CDR3 DNA sequence: TGTGCCAGCAGCCAAGATAGGCTAGCCGGCACCGGGGAGCTGTTTTTT. Its translation: CASSQDRLAGTGELFF.

The CDR3, as DNA: TGTGCCAGCAGTAAGGGTCAGACTGAAGCTTTCTTT. This encodes CASSKGQTEAFF. This chain connects TRBV6-5 to TRBJ1-1; D unclear. Looked up from germline, CDR1 is MNHEY and CDR2 is SVGAGI. V was trimmed by 5 bases and J by 5 bases, leaving 9 bases between them. CDR3 size: 12 residues.

This clonotype has at least ten counts. Written as DNA, the CDR3 is TGCGCCAGCAGCCGGAGCCGGGACAGGGTCTCCTACGAGCAGTACTTC. This translates into CASSRSRDRVSYEQYF. The gene calls are TRBV4-3 and TRBJ2-7; 9 positions agree with TRBD1. V was pared by 4 bases and J by 0 bases, with 7 bases of the junction left unmatched. The CDR3 extends over 16 amino acids. CDR1 and CDR2 from the germline V gene are LGHNA and YSLEER.

The chain recombines TRBV19 with TRBJ1-1; D call uncertain. Germline V gene data show CDR1 as LNHDA and CDR2 as SQIVND (reference sequence). This CDR3 has 12 residues. Trimming left V 6 bases short and J 1 base short, with 6 bases between. Here the CDR3 reads CASRNGNTEAFF. DNA of the CDR3: TGTGCCAGTAGAAACGGGAACACTGAAGCTTTCTTT.

This clonotype was seen a few times. The CDR3 loop is CSARDTGTRGVEQYF. The DNA for the CDR3 is TGCAGTGCTAGAGATACTGGGACTAGAGGAGTCGAGCAGTACTTC. This chain uses TRBV20-1 with TRBJ2-7, with 8 bases identical to TRBD2. The CDR3 has 15 amino acids. Germline V CDR1 and CDR2: DFQATT, SNEGSKA (reference sequence). Losses at the gene ends were 0 bases for V and 6 bases for J; bases not matched to a gene: 10.

The chain has TRBV30 and TRBJ2-7, with D unresolved. Trimming removed 2 bases from V and 2 bases from J, with 10 bases in between. The CDR3 contains 13 residues. The germline V gene encodes CDR1 GTSNPN and CDR2 SVGIG (reference sequence). The CDR3 coding sequence is TGTGCCTGGAGTTATCCCCTCACCTACGAGCAGTACTTC. It translates to CAWSYPLTYEQYF. The entire variable domain, with the rest obtained from reference TRBV30 and TRBJ2-7, is as follows: SQTIHQWPATLVQPVGSPLSLECTVEGTSNPNLYWYRQAAGRGLQLLFYSVGIGQISSEVPQNLSASRPQDRQFILSSKKLLLSDSGFYLCAWSYPLTYEQYFGPGTRLTVT.